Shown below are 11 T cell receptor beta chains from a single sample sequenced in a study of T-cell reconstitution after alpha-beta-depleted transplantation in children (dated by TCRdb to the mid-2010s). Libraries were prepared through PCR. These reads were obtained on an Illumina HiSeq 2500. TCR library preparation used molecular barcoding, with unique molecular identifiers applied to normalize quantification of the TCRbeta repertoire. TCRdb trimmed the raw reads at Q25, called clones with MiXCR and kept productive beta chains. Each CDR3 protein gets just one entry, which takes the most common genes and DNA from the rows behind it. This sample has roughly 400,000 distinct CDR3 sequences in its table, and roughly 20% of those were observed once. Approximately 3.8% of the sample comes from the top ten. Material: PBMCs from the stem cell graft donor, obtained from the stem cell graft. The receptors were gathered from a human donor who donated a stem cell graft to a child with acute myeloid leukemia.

The CDR3 sequence is CSARQGAGQPQHF. As DNA, the CDR3 is TGCAGTGCTCGACAGGGGGCAGGGCAGCCCCAGCATTTT. The chain couples TRBV20-1 to TRBJ1-5; 10 bases are a match to TRBD1. V was clipped by 5 bases and J by 7 bases; unmatched bases: 5. The CDR3 is 13 residues long. Germline V gives CDR1 DFQATT, CDR2 SNEGSKA (reference sequence).

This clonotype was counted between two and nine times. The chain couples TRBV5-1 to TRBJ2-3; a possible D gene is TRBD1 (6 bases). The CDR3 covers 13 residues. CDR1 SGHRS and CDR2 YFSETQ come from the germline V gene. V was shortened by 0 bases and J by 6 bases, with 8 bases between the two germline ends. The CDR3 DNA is TGCGCCAGCAGCTTGGCCGACAGGGATACGCAGTATTTT. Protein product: CASSLADRDTQYF.

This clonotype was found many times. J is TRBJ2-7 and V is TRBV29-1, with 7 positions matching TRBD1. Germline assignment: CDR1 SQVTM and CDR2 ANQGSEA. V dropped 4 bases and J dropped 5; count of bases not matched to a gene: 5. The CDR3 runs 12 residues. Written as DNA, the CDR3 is TGCAGCGTTGGACAGGGTAGGCACGAGCAGTACTTC. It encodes CSVGQGRHEQYF.

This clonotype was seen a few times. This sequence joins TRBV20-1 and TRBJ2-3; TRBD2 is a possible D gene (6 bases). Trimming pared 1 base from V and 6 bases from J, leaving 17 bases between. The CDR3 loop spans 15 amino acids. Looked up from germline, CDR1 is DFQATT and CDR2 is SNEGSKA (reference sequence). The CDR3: CSARGASGPGDTQYF. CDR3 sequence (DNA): TGCAGTGCTAGAGGAGCCAGCGGGCCGGGGGATACGCAGTATTTT.

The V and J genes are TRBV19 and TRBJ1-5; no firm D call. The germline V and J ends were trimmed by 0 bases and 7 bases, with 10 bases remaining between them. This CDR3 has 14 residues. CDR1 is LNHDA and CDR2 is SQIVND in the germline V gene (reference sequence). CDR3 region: CASSIEGKRQPQHF. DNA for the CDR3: TGTGCCAGTAGTATAGAAGGGAAACGGCAGCCCCAGCATTTT.

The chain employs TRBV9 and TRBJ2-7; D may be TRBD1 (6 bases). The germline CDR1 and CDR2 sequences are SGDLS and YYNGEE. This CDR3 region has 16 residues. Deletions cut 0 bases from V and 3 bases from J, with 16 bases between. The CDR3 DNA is TGTGCCAGCAGCGTAGCGGCCGGCCAGGGGATCTACGAGCAGTACTTC. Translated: CASSVAAGQGIYEQYF. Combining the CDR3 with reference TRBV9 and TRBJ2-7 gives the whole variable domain DSGVTQTPKHLITATGQRVTLRCSPRSGDLSVYWYQQSLDQGLQFLIQYYNGEERAKGNILERFSAQQFPDLHSELNLSSLELGDSALYFCASSVAAGQGIYEQYFGPGTRLTVT.

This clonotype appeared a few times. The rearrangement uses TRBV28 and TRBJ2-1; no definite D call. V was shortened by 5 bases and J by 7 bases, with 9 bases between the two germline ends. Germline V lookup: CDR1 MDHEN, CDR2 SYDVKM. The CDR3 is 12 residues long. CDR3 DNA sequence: TGTGCCAGCAGTGGGAACAGTAATGAGCAGTTCTTC. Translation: CASSGNSNEQFF.

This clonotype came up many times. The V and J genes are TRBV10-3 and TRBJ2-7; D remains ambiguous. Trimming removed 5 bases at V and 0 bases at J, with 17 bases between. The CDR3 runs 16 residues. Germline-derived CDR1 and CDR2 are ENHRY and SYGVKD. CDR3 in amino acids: CAISLTMDRSSYEQYF. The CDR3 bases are TGTGCCATCAGTTTAACAATGGACCGGAGCTCCTACGAGCAGTACTTC.

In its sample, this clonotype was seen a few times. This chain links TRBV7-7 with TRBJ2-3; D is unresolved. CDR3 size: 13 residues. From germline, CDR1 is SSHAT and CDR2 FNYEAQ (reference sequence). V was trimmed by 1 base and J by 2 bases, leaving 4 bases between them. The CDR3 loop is CASSLEITDTQYF. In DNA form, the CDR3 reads TGTGCCAGCAGCTTAGAAATCACAGATACGCAGTATTTT.

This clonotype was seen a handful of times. The CDR3 is CSVVLRTGGGEQYF. In nucleotides, the CDR3 is TGCAGCGTTGTTTTGAGGACAGGGGGCGGCGAGCAGTACTTC. The chain couples TRBV29-1 to TRBJ2-7, with 11 bases identical to TRBD1. V was pared by 4 bases and J by 6 bases, with 8 bases of the junction left unmatched. Germline V gene lookup returns CDR1 SQVTM and CDR2 ANQGSEA. This CDR3 is 14 amino acids long.

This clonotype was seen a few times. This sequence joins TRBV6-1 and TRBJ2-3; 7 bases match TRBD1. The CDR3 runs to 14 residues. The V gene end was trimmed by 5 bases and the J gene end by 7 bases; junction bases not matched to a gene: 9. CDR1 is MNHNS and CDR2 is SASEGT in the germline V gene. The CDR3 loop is CASSPTSGGHTQYF. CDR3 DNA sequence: TGTGCCAGCAGTCCCACCTCAGGGGGACATACGCAGTATTTT.